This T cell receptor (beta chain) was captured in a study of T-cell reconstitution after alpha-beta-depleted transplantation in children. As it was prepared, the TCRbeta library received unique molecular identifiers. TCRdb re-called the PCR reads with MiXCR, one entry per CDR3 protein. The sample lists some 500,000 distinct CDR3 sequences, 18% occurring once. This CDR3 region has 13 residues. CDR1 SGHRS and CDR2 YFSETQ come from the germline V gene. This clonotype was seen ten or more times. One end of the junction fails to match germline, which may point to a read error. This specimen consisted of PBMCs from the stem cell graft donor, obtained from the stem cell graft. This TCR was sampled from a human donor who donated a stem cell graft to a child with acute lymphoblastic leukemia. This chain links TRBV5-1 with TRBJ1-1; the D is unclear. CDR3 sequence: CASSLVANTEAFF. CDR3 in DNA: TGTGCCAGCAGTTTAGTCGCAAACACTGAAGCTTTCTTT. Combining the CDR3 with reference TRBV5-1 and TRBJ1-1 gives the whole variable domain KAGVTQTPRYLIKTRGQQVTLSCSPISGHRSVSWYQQTPGQGLQFLFEYFSETQRNKGNFPGRFSGRQFSNSRSEMNVSTLELGDSALYLCASSLVANTEAFFGQGTRLTVV.